This record looks at one TCR beta chain sequence and its context. The entry originates in a study of blood T cell repertoires in COVID-19. The wider study: The United States, Italy and Spain were the sources of the acute and convalescent COVID-19 samples. Sources were T cells, B-cell-depleted T cells, or PBMCs; the material itself was cDNA or gDNA.

Trimming shortened V by 1 base and J by 7 bases, and 14 bases separated the two germline ends. The CDR3 has 14 amino acids. Germline V gives CDR1 LGHNA, CDR2 YNFKEQ. In the authors' methods: Amplification of reference gene primers provided the estimated nucleated cell counts. Sequencing was performed with immunoSEQ multiplex PCR; in TCRdb, only in-frame clones are kept and a portion is missing. Clone size and V and J calls were adopted from that table, with D and trimming inferred from the DNA. The repertoire holds under 250,000 clones, with more than 65% as singletons. The sequenced sample consisted of peripheral blood. This chain links TRBV4-2 with TRBJ2-7; TRBD2 is a possible D gene (5 bases). The TCR was taken from a woman aged 55-70 years with acute or convalescent COVID-19. The CDR3 sequence: CASSQGGSLAEQYF. The CDR3, as DNA: TGTGCCAGCAGCCAAGGAGGTTCTCTAGCAGAGCAGTACTTC.